Listed here is a single TCR beta chain. Its antigen is still unknown. Every subset had its genomic DNA shared out evenly among several immunoSEQ plates. The assay was immunoSEQ multiplex PCR, and TCRdb's table has in-frame clones only and misses some. This table holds fewer than 1 million clones, 96% found once. Germline lookup yields CDR1 MDHEN and CDR2 SYDVKM. The CDR3 has 13 amino acids. Trimming cost V 2 bases and J 6 bases, with 11 bases left between them. The sample originates from a study of shared clonotypes between healthy human individuals. Findings and caveats of the study: Large depth notwithstanding, sorted-subset sequencing proved incomplete by rarefaction. The sharing of roughly 5% of naive CD4 clonotypes was seen across a handful of donors.

CD45RO-negative cells were positively selected for CCR7, leaving out terminally differentiated effector memory CD45RA+ cells. This TCR derives from a man aged 30 to 45 in good health. V gene TRBV28 combines with J gene TRBJ2-7, with D possibly called TRBD1 or TRBD2 (5 bases each). The sequenced material came from naive CD8+ T cells sorted from blood. The CDR3 protein is CASSLTSGTEQYF. The CDR3, as DNA: TGTGCCAGCAGTTTAACGTCGGGGACCGAGCAGTACTTC.